This TCR beta chain was identified during a study of T cell repertoires in cytomegalovirus infection (dated by TCRdb to about 2019). Background on the whole study: Recently identified HLA-C-restricted CMV epitopes, whose presentation resists viral immunomodulation, were targeted by peptide stimulations together with well-studied HLA-B-restricted epitopes. Donor HLA type was relevant to the analysis, as public TCR beta signatures indicated carriage of CMV infection together with the matching HLA type.

Taken with the paper, the label for treatment or condition translates to: in vitro stimulation with specific CMV peptide epitopes to enrich CMV-specific T cells. This sample was sequenced with an Illumina HiSeq 1500. Using fastp trimming at Q25 and MiXCR clonotype assembly, TCRdb reanalyzed the public sequencing data and kept in-frame beta chains. Each CDR3 protein gets just one entry, which takes the most common genes and DNA from the rows behind it. The sample profile shows some 940,000 distinct CDR3 sequences; roughly 30% of them were found once. Clones ranked in the top ten supply over 11% of the sample. Study-wide findings and limitations: The ex vivo response was dominated by HLA-C-restricted CMV-specific TCR beta clonotypes, which also provided the single most frequent clonotype in two of eight donors. Cumulative frequency of public TCR beta family members discriminated carriers of CMV infection plus the relevant HLA type in this cohort and an independent approximately 340-donor cohort.

V lost 0 bases and J lost 9 bases; the stretch between them is 9 bases long. CDR1 and CDR2, looked up from the germline V gene, are MNHEY and SVGEGT. The CDR3 covers 12 residues, taking in both the cysteine and the phenylalanine. The CDR3 DNA has 36 bases and is translated from base 1. This clonotype was seen many times. Its antigen is still unknown. Per-base quality was not reported, and no clone a single base away is much larger than it. Here the sequenced sample was cultured CD8+ T cells from PBMCs, taken from culture after CMV antigen stimulation. This TCR was sampled from a human donor in good health (CMV status not recorded). Some clones in this sample may be carry-over from other donors' samples. The chain is assembled from TRBV6-2 or TRBV6-3 and TRBJ2-7; the D gene identity is not certain. The sequenced DNA: TGTGCCAGCAGTTACTCGACTGGTGGGCAGTACTTC. The encoded protein is CASSYSTGGQYF.